The 3 T cell receptor beta chains given below trace back to one sample, sequenced in a study of CD8 T cells in Susac syndrome (dated by TCRdb to about 2019). Library preparation employed the immunoSEQ multiplex PCR assay. RNA was extracted using the RNeasy kit, and roughly 0.45 to 1 microgram was reverse transcribed with random hexamers. TCRdb took the public reads, trimmed them with fastp at Q25, ran MiXCR for clone calling and kept in-frame beta chains. Each CDR3 protein gets just one entry, which takes the most common genes and DNA from the rows behind it. Counted in this sample were some 260,000 distinct CDR3 sequences; 70% to 90% of them appeared once. The ten largest clones take up approximately 0.11% of the sample. Sequencing input: CD8+ T cells from PBMCs. The receptor source for this set is a human donor with multiple sclerosis.

The V call is TRBV30, the J call TRBJ2-7; 10 bases fit TRBD2. The junction had 13 bases not matched to a gene; V was cut back by 0 bases and J by 2 bases. This CDR3 region has 18 residues. CDR1 GTSNPN and CDR2 SVGIG come from the germline V gene (reference sequence). CDR3 nucleotides: TGTGCCTGGAGTGTCTCACTAGCGGGAAGCAGGGGACCCTACGAGCAGTACTTC. As protein: CAWSVSLAGSRGPYEQYF. The entire variable domain, with the rest obtained from reference TRBV30 and TRBJ2-7, is as follows: SQTIHQWPATLVQPVGSPLSLECTVEGTSNPNLYWYRQAAGRGLQLLFYSVGIGQISSEVPQNLSASRPQDRQFILSSKKLLLSDSGFYLCAWSVSLAGSRGPYEQYFGPGTRLTVT.

This chain connects TRBV27 to TRBJ1-4, with D possibly TRBD1 on 5 matching bases. V was clipped by 6 bases and J by 8 bases, with 16 bases between them. The CDR3 covers 14 residues. The germline CDR1 and CDR2 sequences are MNHEY and SMNVEV (reference sequence). The CDR3 protein is CASRPLREGEKLFF. The CDR3 DNA reads as TGTGCCAGCAGGCCGCTCAGGGAAGGGGAAAAACTGTTTTTT. Supplemented by reference TRBV27 and TRBJ1-4, the full variable domain reads EAQVTQNPRYLITVTGKKLTVTCSQNMNHEYMSWYRQDPGLGLRQIYYSMNVEVTDKGDVPEGYKVSRKEKRNFPLILESPSPNQTSLYFCASRPLREGEKLFFGSGTQLSVL.

The rearrangement joins TRBV7-9 to TRBJ2-3; possible D gene TRBD2, 5 bases. Per the germline V gene, CDR1 is SEHNR and CDR2 is FQNEAQ (reference sequence). V lost 7 bases and J 4 bases, leaving 9 bases between the germline ends. The CDR3 has 12 amino acids. In nucleotides, the CDR3 is TGTGCCAGCACCATCGGGGCAGATACGCAGTATTTT. It encodes CASTIGADTQYF.